This passage covers 5 T cell receptor beta chains from one sample sequenced in a study of blood T cell repertoires in COVID-19. Generated by immunoSEQ multiplex PCR, the TCRdb table keeps only in-frame clones and is missing some. The sample yields under 300,000 clones, more than 65% seen once. The sequenced material came from PBMCs or T cells enriched from blood (not recorded which). The receptors stem from a man aged 45-65 years who had recovered from COVID-19.

This clone was detected only once. CDR3: CASSLSLAGPDTQYF. The CDR3, as DNA: TGTGCCAGCAGCTTGTCTCTAGCGGGACCAGATACGCAGTATTTT. This sequence joins TRBV11-3 and TRBJ2-3, with 9 bases matching TRBD2. Germline trimming cut 3 bases from V and 4 bases from J; bases unmatched to any gene: 5. This CDR3 is built from 15 residues. Germline V gene data show CDR1 as SGHNT and CDR2 as YENEEA.

The V gene is TRBV10-2, the J gene TRBJ2-2; TRBD1 might be the D (6 bases). The CDR3 contains 14 residues. The V gene lost 5 bases and the J gene lost 4 bases, with 11 bases spanning the gap. Per germline, CDR1 WSHSY and CDR2 SAAADI. CDR3 loop: CASSYQGFTGELFF. CDR3 DNA sequence: TGCGCCAGCAGTTATCAGGGGTTCACCGGGGAGCTGTTTTTT.

This chain links TRBV6-2 or TRBV6-3 with TRBJ1-5; 10 bases match TRBD1. With 4 bases clipped from V and 1 base from J, the junction kept 10 bases outside the gene matches. The CDR3 spans 18 residues. Germline V gene lookup returns CDR1 MNHEY and CDR2 SVGEGT. CDR3: CASSSRTGGQGSNQPQHF. For the CDR3, the DNA is TGTGCCAGCAGTTCCCGGACGGGGGGACAGGGGAGCAATCAGCCCCAGCATTTT.

This clone showed up just a few times. The rearrangement joins TRBV7-3 to TRBJ2-7; 8 bases match TRBD2. V shed 5 bases and J 4 bases; nucleotides not matched to a gene: 4. There are 13 residues in the CDR3. Germline CDR1 is SGHTA and CDR2 is FQGTGA. The CDR3 loop is CASSTSGGYEQYF. For the CDR3, the DNA is TGTGCCAGCAGCACTAGCGGAGGTTACGAGCAGTACTTC. Using reference TRBV7-3 and TRBJ2-7 for the parts outside the CDR3, the full variable domain is GAGVSQTPSNKVTEKGKYVELRCDPISGHTALYWYRQSLGQGPEFLIYFQGTGAADDSGLPNDRFFAVRPEGSVSTLKIQRTERGDSAVYLCASSTSGGYEQYFGPGTRLTVT.

This clone was seen a few times. The genes are TRBV5-8 and TRBJ1-1; tentative D call: TRBD1 (5 bases). Trimming removed 1 base at V and 1 base at J, with 11 bases between. Germline V gene lookup returns CDR1 SGHTS and CDR2 YDEGEE. The CDR3 has 15 residues. The CDR3 DNA sequence: TGTGCCAGCAGCTTGAGGTCAGGGAAGAACACTGAAGCTTTCTTT. Amino acids: CASSLRSGKNTEAFF.